This T cell receptor (beta chain) appears in the sequencing data of a study of neurological immune-mediated disorders. Study-wide points: The multiple sclerosis repertoire cluster had no clinical or MRI correlate. None of the CDR3 amino acid sequences of expanded clones were shared across subjects, and this suggested private repertoires in all groups.

Time point denoted: longitudinal time-point 3. A total of 2 million PBMCs stored at -80 degrees C provided the unsorted libraries. This clonotype was counted ten times or more. Its antigen is as yet unknown. The authors produced cDNA by 5'RACE using 10-nucleotide random UMIs. TCRdb re-derived calls from the 5' RACE reads in MiXCR, one entry per CDR3 protein. The sample includes under 100,000 distinct CDR3 sequences, 4.3% of them seen just once. Germline CDR1 SGDLS, CDR2 YYNGEE. The CDR3 is 14 residues long. V was trimmed by 0 bases and J by 5 bases, leaving 12 bases between them. This rearrangement joins TRBV9 to TRBJ2-7; TRBD1 might be the D (5 bases). The sequence was obtained from a woman aged 55-75 years with multiple sclerosis. The sample taken for sequencing was PBMCs. Written as DNA, the CDR3 is TGTGCCAGCAGCGTAGGAGGCAGGGCTGACGAGCAGTACTTC. This translates into CASSVGGRADEQYF.